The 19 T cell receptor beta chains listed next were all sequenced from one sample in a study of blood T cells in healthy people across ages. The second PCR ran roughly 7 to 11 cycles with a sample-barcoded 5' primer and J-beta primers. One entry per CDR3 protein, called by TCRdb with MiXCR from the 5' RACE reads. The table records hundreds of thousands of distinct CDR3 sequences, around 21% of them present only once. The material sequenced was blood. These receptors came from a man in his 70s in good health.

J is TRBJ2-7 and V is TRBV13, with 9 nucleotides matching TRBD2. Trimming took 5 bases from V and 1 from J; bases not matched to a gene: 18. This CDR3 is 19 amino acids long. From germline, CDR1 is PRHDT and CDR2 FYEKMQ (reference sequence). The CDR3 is CASSPPGLAEDRRSYEQYF. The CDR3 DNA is TGTGCCAGCAGCCCCCCGGGACTAGCAGAAGACCGACGTTCCTACGAGCAGTACTTC.

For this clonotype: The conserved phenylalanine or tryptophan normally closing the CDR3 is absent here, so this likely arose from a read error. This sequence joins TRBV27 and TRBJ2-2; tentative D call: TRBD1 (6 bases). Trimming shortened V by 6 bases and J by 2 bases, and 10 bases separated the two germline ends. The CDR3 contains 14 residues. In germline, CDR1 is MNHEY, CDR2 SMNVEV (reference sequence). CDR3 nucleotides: TGTGCCAGCAGGGACAGATTAAACACCGGGGAGCTGTTTCTT. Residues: CASRDRLNTGELFL.

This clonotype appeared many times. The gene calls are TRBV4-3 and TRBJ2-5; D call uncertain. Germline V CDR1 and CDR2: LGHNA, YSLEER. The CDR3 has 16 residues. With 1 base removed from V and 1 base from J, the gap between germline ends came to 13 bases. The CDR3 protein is CASSQVAGPGQETQYF. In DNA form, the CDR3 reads TGCGCCAGCAGCCAAGTCGCCGGTCCAGGCCAAGAGACCCAGTACTTC.

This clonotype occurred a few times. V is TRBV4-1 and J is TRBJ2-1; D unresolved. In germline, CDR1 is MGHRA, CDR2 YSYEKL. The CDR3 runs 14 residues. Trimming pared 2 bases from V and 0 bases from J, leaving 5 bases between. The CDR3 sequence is CASSQRDSYNEQFF. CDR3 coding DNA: TGCGCCAGCAGCCAAAGAGACTCCTACAATGAGCAGTTCTTC.

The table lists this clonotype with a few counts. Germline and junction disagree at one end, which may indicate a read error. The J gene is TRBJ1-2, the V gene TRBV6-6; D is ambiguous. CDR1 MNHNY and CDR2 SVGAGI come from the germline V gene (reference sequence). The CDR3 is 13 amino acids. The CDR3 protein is CASQRITNYGYAF. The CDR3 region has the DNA TGTGCCAGCCAGAGGATCACTAACTATGGCTACGCCTTC.

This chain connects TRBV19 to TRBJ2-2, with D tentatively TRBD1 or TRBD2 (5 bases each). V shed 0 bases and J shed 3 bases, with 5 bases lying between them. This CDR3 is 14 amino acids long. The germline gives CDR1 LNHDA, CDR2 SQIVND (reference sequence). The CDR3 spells CASSIEGDTGELFF. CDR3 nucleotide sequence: TGTGCCAGTAGTATAGAGGGGGACACCGGGGAGCTGTTTTTT.

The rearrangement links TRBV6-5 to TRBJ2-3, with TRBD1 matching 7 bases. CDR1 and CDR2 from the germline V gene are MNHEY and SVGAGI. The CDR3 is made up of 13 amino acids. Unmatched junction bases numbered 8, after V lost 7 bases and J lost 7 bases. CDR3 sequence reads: CASTTEGANTQYF. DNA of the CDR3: TGTGCCAGCACCACCGAGGGGGCGAATACGCAGTATTTT.

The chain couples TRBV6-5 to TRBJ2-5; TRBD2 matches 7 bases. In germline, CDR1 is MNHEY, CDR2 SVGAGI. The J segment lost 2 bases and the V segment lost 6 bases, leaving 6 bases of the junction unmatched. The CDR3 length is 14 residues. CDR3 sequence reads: CASSLRSGQETQYF. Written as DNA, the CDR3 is TGTGCCAGCAGCCTCCGTAGCGGGCAAGAGACCCAGTACTTC.

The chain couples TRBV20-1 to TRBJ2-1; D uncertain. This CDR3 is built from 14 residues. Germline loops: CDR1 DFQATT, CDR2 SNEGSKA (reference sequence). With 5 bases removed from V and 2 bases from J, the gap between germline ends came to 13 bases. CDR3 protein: CSAPPGPTYNEQFF. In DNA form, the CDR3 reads TGCAGTGCTCCCCCGGGTCCGACCTACAATGAGCAGTTCTTC.

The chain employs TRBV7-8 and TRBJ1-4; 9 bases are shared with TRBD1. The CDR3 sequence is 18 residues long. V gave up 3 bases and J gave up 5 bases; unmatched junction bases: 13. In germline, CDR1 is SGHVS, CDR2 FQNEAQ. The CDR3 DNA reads TGTGCCAGCAGCTTCTTACCGGGACAGGGTCTTTGGAATGAAAAACTGTTTTTT. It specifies CASSFLPGQGLWNEKLFF.

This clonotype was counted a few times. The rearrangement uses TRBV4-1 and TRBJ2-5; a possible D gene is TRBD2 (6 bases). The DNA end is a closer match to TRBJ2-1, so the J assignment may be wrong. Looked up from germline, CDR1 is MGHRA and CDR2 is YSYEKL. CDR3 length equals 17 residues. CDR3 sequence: CASSQDSSGDLYNEQFF. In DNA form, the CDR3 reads TGCGCCAGCAGCCAAGATAGCTCGGGAGACCTTTACAATGAGCAGTTCTTC.

The CDR3 nucleotides are TGTGCCAGCAGCCCAATAGCGGCCGAGCAGTACTTC. Its protein is CASSPIAAEQYF. The rearrangement uses TRBV7-9 and TRBJ2-7; a weak D match, TRBD2 (6 bases). Germline lookup yields CDR1 SEHNR and CDR2 FQNEAQ (reference sequence). Trimming took off 5 bases at V and 6 bases at J, with 11 bases between the two ends. The CDR3 runs to 12 residues.

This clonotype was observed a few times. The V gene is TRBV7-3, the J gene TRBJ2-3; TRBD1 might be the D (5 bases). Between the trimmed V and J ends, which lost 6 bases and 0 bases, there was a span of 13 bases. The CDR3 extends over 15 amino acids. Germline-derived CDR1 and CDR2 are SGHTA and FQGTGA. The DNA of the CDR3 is TGTGCCAGCAGTCTAGGGTGGGGCAGCACAGATACGCAGTATTTT. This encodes CASSLGWGSTDTQYF.

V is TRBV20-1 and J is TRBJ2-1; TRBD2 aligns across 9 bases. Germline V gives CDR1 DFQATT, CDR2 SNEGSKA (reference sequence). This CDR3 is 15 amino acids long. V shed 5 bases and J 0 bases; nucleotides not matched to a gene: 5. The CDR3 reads CSARSSGSSYNEQFF. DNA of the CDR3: TGCAGTGCTCGAAGTAGCGGGAGCTCCTACAATGAGCAGTTCTTC.

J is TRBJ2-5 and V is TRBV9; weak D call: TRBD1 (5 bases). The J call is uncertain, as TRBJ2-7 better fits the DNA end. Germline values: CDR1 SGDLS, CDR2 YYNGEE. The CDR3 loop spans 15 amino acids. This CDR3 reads CASSVEGSGSYEQYF. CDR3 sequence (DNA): TGTGCCAGCAGCGTAGAGGGGTCAGGGTCCTACGAGCAGTACTTC.

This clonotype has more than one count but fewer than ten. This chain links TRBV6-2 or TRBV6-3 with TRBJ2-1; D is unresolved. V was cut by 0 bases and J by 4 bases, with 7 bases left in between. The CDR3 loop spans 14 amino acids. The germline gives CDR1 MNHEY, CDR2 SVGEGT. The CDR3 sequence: CASSYSNRYNEQFF. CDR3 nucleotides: TGTGCCAGCAGTTACTCGAACCGGTACAATGAGCAGTTCTTC.

CDR3: CSVSVNTEAFF. As DNA, the CDR3 is TGCAGCGTGTCCGTGAACACTGAAGCTTTCTTT. The rearrangement uses TRBV29-1 and TRBJ1-1; D is unresolved. V shed 6 bases and J shed 0 bases, with 5 bases lying between them. CDR3 size: 11 residues. Germline V CDR1 and CDR2: SQVTM, ANQGSEA.

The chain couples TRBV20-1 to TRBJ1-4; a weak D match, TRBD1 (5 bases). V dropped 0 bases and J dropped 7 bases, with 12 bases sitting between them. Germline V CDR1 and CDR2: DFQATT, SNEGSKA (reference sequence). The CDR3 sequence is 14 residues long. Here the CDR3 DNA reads TGCAGTGCTAGAGATTGGGGGTCGGGTGAAAAACTGTTTTTT. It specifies CSARDWGSGEKLFF.

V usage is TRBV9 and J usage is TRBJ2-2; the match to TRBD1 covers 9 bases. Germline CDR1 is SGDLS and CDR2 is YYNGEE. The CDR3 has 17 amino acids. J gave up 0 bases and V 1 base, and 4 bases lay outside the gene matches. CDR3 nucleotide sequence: TGTGCCAGCAGCGTACGAGACAGGGGGGCGAACACCGGGGAGCTGTTTTTT. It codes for CASSVRDRGANTGELFF.